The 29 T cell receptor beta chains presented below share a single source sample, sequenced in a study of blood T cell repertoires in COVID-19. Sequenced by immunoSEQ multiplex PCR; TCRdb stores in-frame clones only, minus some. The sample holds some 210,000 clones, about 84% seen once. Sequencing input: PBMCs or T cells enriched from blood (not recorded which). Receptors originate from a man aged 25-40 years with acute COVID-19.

The CDR3 is CASSLRGRGGAETQYF. The CDR3 region has the DNA TGTGCCAGCAGCCTGAGGGGCCGGGGGGGCGCGGAGACCCAGTACTTC. The chain joins TRBV3-1 (or the pseudogene TRBV3-2) to TRBJ2-5; 8 positions match TRBD2. V shed 4 bases and J 5 bases; nucleotides not matched to a gene: 12. The CDR3 has 16 residues. The germline gives CDR1 LGHDT, CDR2 YNNKEL (reference sequence).

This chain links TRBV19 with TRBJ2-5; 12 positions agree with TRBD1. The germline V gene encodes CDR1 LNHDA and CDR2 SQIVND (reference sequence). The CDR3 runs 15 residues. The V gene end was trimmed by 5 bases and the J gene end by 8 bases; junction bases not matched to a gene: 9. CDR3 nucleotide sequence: TGTGCCAGTAGTGCATCCGGGACAGGGGGCTCCACCCAGTACTTC. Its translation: CASSASGTGGSTQYF.

The CDR3 here is CASIGRSTDTQYF. The CDR3 nucleotides read TGCGCCAGCATCGGCCGGAGTACAGATACGCAGTATTTT. The chain carries TRBV5-1 and TRBJ2-3; D gene ambiguous. V lost 6 bases and J lost 3, with 11 bases in between. This CDR3 has 13 amino acids. Germline V gene sequence: CDR1 SGHRS, CDR2 YFSETQ. Based on the CDR3 plus reference TRBV5-1 and TRBJ2-3, the full variable domain is KAGVTQTPRYLIKTRGQQVTLSCSPISGHRSVSWYQQTPGQGLQFLFEYFSETQRNKGNFPGRFSGRQFSNSRSEMNVSTLELGDSALYLCASIGRSTDTQYFGPGTRLTVL.

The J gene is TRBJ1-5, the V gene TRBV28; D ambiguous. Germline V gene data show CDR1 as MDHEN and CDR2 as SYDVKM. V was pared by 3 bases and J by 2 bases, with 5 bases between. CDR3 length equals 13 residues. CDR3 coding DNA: TGTGCCAGCAGTTTTCAGGGCAATCAGCCCCAGCATTTT. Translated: CASSFQGNQPQHF.

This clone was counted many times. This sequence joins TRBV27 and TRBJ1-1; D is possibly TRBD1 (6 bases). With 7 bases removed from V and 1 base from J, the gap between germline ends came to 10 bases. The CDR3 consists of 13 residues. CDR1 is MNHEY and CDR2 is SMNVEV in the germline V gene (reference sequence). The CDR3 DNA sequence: TGTGCCAGCACCCGGACAGCGAACACTGAAGCTTTCTTT. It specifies CASTRTANTEAFF.

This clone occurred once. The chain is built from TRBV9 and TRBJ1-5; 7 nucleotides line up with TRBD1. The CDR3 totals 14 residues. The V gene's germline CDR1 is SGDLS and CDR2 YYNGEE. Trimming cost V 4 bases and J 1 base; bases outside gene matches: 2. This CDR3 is CASSLQGSNQPQHF. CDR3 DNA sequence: TGTGCCAGCAGCTTACAGGGGAGCAATCAGCCCCAGCATTTT.

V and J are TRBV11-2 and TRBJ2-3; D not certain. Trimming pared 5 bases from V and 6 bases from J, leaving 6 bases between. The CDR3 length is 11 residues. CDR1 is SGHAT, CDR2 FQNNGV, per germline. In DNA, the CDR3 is TGTGCCAGCAGCGCGGTGGATACGCAGTATTTT. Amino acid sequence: CASSAVDTQYF. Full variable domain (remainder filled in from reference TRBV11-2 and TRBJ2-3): EAGVAQSPRYKIIEKRQSVAFWCNPISGHATLYWYQQILGQGPKLLIQFQNNGVVDDSQLPKDRFSAERLKGVDSTLKIQPAKLEDSAVYLCASSAVDTQYFGPGTRLTVL.

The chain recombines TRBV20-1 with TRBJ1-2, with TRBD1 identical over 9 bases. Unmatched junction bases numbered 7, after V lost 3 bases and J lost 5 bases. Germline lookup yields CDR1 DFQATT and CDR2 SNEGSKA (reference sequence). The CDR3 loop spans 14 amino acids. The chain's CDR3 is CSASLDRGRYGYTF. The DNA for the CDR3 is TGCAGTGCTAGTTTGGACAGGGGAAGGTATGGCTACACCTTC.

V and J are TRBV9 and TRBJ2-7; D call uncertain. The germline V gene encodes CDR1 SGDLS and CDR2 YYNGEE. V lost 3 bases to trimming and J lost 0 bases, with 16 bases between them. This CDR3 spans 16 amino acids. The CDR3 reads CASSDRLSLSSYEQYF. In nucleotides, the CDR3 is TGTGCCAGCAGCGATCGACTCTCGCTGAGCTCCTACGAGCAGTACTTC.

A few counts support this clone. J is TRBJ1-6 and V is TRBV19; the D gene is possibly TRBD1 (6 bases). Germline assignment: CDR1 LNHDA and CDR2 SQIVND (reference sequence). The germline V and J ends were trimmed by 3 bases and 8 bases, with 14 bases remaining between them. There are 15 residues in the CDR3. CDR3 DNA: TGTGCCAGTAGTATTATGGCCAGGGGTGATTCACCCCTCCACTTT. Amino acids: CASSIMARGDSPLHF.

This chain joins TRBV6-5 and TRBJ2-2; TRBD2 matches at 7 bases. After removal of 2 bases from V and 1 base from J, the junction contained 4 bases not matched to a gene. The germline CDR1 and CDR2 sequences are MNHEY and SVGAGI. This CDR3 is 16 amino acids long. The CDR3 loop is CASSYGRGVNTGELFF. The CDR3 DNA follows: TGTGCCAGCAGTTACGGTCGGGGGGTGAACACCGGGGAGCTGTTTTTT.

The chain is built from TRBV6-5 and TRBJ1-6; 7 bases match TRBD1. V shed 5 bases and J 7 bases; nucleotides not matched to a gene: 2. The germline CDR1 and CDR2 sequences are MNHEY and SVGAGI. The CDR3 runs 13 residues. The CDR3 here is CASSKQGNSPLHF. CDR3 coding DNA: TGTGCCAGCAGTAAACAGGGGAATTCACCCCTCCACTTT.

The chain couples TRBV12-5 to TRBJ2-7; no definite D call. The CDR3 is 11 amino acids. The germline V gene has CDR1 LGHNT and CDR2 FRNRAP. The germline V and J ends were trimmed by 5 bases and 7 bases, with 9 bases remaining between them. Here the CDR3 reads CASGTGKEQYF. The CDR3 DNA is TGTGCTAGTGGTACCGGTAAGGAGCAGTACTTC.

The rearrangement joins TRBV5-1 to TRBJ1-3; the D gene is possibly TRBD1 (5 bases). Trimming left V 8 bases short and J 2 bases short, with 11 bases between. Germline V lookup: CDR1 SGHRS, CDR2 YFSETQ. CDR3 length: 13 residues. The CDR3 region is CASHGGTGNTIYF. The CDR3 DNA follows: TGCGCCAGTCACGGGGGGACTGGAAACACCATATATTTT.

CDR3 region: CASSRSGRNNEQFF. CDR3 nucleotide sequence: TGTGCCAGCAGCCGTAGCGGGCGTAACAATGAGCAGTTCTTC. The rearrangement links TRBV28 to TRBJ2-1, with 7 bases lining up with TRBD2. Trimming took 6 bases from V and 5 from J; bases not matched to a gene: 7. This CDR3 is built from 14 residues. Germline V gene sequence: CDR1 MDHEN, CDR2 SYDVKM. Together with reference TRBV28 and TRBJ2-1, the CDR3 gives the full variable domain: DVKVTQSSRYLVKRTGEKVFLECVQDMDHENMFWYRQDPGLGLRLIYFSYDVKMKEKGDIPEGYSVSREKKERFSLILESASTNQTSMYLCASSRSGRNNEQFFGPGTRLTVL.

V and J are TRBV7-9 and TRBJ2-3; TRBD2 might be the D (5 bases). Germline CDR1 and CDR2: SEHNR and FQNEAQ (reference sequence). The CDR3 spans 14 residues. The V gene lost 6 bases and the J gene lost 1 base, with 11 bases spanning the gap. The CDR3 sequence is CASSRSSGTDTQYF. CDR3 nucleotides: TGTGCCAGCAGTAGGAGTAGCGGCACAGATACGCAGTATTTT.

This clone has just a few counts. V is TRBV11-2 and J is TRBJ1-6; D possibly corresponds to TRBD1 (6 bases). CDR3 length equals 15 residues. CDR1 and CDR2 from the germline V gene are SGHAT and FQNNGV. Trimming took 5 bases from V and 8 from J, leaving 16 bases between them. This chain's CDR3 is CASSQRAGGHSPLHF. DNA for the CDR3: TGTGCCAGCAGCCAGAGGGCGGGGGGGCATTCACCCCTCCACTTT.

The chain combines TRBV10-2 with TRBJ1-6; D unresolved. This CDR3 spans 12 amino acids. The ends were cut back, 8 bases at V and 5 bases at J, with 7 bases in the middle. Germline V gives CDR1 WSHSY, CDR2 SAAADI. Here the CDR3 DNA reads TGCGCCAGCCGGAGTAATAATTCACCCCTCCACTTT. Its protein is CASRSNNSPLHF.

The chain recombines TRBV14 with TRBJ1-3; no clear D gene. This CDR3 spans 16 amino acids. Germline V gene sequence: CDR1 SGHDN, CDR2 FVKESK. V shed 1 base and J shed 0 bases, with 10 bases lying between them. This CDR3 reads CASSQAATLSGNTIYF. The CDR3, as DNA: TGTGCCAGCAGCCAAGCCGCGACACTCTCTGGAAACACCATATATTTT.

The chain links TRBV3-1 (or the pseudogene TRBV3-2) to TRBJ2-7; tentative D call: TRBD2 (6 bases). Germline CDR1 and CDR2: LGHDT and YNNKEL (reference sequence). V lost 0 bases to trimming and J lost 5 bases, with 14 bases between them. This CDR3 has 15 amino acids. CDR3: CASSQDTGVGNEQYF. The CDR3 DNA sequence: TGTGCCAGCAGCCAAGATACGGGGGTCGGGAACGAGCAGTACTTC.

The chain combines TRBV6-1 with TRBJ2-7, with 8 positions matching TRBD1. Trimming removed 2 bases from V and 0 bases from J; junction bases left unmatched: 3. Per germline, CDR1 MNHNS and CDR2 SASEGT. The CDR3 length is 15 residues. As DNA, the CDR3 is TGTGCCAGCAGTGAACTGGGACAGGCCTCCTACGAGCAGTACTTC. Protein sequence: CASSELGQASYEQYF.

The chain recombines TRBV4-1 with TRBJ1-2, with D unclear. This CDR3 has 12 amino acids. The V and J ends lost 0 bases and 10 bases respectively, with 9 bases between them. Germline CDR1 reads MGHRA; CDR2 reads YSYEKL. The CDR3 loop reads CASSQDRGTYTF. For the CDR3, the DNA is TGCGCCAGCAGCCAAGATAGAGGTACCTACACCTTC.

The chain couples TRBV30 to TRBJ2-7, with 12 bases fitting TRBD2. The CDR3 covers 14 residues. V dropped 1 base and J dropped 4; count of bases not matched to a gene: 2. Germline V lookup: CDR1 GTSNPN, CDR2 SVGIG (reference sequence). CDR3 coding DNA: TGTGCCTGGAGTGACGGACTAGCGGGGTACGAGCAGTACTTC. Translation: CAWSDGLAGYEQYF. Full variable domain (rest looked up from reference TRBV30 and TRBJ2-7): SQTIHQWPATLVQPVGSPLSLECTVEGTSNPNLYWYRQAAGRGLQLLFYSVGIGQISSEVPQNLSASRPQDRQFILSSKKLLLSDSGFYLCAWSDGLAGYEQYFGPGTRLTVT.

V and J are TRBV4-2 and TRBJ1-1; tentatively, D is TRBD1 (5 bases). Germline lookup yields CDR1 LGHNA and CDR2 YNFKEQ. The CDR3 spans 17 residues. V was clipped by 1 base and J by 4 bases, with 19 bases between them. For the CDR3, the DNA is TGTGCCAGCAGCCAAGCCGGGGGGAAAGGGCGAGGCACTGAAGCTTTCTTT. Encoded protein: CASSQAGGKGRGTEAFF.

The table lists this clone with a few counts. CDR3 bases: TGTGCCAGCAGTACCGGGACAGCCTATGGCTACACCTTC. It yields the protein CASSTGTAYGYTF. This chain uses TRBV6-5 with TRBJ1-2, with TRBD1 matching over 7 bases. Germline CDR1 is MNHEY and CDR2 is SVGAGI. This CDR3 has 13 amino acids. Germline trimming cut 5 bases from V and 4 bases from J; bases unmatched to any gene: 4.

CDR3 nucleotides: TGTGCCAGCAGTTTGATGAGAAACACTGAAGCTTTCTTT. This translates into CASSLMRNTEAFF. The rearrangement uses TRBV12-3 or TRBV12-4 and TRBJ1-1; no definite D call. Trimming left V 3 bases short and J 2 bases short, with 7 bases between. This CDR3 is built from 13 residues.

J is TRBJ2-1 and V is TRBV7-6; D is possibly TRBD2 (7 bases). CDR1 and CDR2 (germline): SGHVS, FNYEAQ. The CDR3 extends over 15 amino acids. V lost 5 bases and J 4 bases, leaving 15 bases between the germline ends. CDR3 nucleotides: TGTGCCAGCAGCCGGGGGGCCTTCCCTTACAATGAGCAGTTCTTC. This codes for CASSRGAFPYNEQFF.

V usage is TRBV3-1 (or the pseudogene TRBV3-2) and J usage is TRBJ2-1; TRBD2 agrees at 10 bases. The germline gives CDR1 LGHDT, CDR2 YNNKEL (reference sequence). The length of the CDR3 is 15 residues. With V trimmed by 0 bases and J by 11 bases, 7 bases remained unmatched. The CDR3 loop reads CASSQEWGSGGKQFF. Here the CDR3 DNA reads TGTGCCAGCAGCCAAGAGTGGGGTAGCGGGGGGAAGCAGTTCTTC.

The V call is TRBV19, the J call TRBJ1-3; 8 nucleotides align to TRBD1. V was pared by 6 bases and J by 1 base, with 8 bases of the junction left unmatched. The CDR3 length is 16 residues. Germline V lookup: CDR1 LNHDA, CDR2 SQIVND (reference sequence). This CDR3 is CASSQLDRGSGNTIYF. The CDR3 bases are TGTGCCAGTAGCCAACTAGACAGGGGATCTGGAAACACCATATATTTT.